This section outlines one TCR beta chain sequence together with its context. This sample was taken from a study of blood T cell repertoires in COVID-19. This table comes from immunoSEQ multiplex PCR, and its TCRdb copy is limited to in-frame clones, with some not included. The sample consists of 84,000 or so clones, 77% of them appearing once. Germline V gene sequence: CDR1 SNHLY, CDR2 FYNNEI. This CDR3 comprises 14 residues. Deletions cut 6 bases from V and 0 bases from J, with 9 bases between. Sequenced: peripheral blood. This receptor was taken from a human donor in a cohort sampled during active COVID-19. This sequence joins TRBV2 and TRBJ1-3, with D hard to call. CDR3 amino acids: CASRVLSSGNTIYF. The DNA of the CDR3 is TGTGCCAGCAGGGTCTTGAGCTCTGGAAACACCATATATTTT.